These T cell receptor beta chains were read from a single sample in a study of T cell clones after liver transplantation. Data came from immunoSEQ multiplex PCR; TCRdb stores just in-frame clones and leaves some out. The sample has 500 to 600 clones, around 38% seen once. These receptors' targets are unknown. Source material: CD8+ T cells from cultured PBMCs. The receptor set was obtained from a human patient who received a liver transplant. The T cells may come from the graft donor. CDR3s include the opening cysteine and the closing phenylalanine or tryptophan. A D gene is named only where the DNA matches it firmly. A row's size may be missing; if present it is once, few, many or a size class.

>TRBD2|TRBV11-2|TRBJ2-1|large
CASSLDRGTRGYNEQFF
TGTGCCAGCAGCTTAGATCGGGGGACTAGAGGTTACAATGAGCAGTTCTTC
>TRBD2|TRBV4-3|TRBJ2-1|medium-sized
CASSQEFGKAGGPYNEQFF
TGCGCCAGCAGCCAAGAATTTGGTAAAGCGGGAGGGCCCTACAATGAGCAGTTCTTC
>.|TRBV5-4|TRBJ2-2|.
CASSQGGGLYTGELFF
TGCGCCAGCAGCCAAGGTGGTGGTCTGTACACCGGGGAGCTGTTTTTT
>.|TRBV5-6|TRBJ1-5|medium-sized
CASSWGREGVQPQHF
TGTGCCAGCAGCTGGGGAAGGGAGGGTGTTCAGCCCCAGCATTTT
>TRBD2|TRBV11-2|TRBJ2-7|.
CASSPPSGSYEQYF
TGTGCCAGCAGTCCACCTAGCGGGAGCTACGAGCAGTACTTC
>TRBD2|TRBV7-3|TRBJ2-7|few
CASSPRASGSYEQYF
TGTGCCAGCAGCCCACGGGCTAGCGGGAGTTACGAGCAGTACTTC
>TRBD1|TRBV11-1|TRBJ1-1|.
CASSLARTGGGEAFF
TGTGCCAGCAGCTTAGCAAGGACAGGAGGGGGTGAAGCTTTCTTT
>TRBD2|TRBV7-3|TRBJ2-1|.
CASRSSGRPNEQFF
TGTGCCAGCAGATCTAGCGGGAGGCCCAATGAGCAGTTCTTC
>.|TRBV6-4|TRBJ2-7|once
CASRAGSYEQYF
TGTGCCAGCAGGGCAGGATCCTACGAGCAGTACTTC
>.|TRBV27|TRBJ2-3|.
CASSPGRSTDTQYF
TGTGCCAGCAGTCCGGGACGGAGCACAGATACGCAGTATTTT
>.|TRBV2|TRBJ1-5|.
CASSVLRDSNQPQHF
TGTGCCAGCAGTGTCCTCCGGGACAGCAATCAGCCCCAGCATTTT
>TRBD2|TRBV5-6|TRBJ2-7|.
CASSSTSVEQYF
TGTGCCAGCAGCTCGACTAGCGTCGAGCAGTACTTC
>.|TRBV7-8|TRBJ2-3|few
CASSPSTDTQYF
TGTGCCAGCAGCCCTAGCACAGATACGCAGTATTTT
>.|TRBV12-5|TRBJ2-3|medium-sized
CASGSPLAEVWTDTQYF
TGTGCTAGTGGTTCCCCATTAGCGGAGGTCTGGACAGATACGCAGTATTTT
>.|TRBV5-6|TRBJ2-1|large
CASTGDLTYNEQFF
TGTGCCAGCACAGGGGACCTAACCTACAATGAGCAGTTCTTC
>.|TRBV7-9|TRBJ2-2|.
CASSFGTGELFF
TGTGCCAGCAGCTTTGGAACCGGGGAGCTGTTTTTT
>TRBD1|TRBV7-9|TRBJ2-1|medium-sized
CASSLIGQGASDEQFF
TGTGCCAGCAGCTTAATCGGACAGGGGGCGTCGGATGAGCAGTTCTTC
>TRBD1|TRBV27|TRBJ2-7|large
CASSSGTGGYEQYF
TGTGCCAGCAGTTCCGGGACAGGGGGCTACGAGCAGTACTTC
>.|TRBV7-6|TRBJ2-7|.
CASSLEVRGDEQYF
TGTGCCAGCAGCTTAGAGGTTAGGGGGGACGAGCAGTACTTC
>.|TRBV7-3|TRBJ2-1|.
CASSLLWAGDNEQFF
TGTGCCAGCAGCTTATTGTGGGCCGGGGACAATGAGCAGTTCTTC
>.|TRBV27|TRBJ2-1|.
CASSVTRSNEQFF
TGTGCCAGCAGTGTGACTAGAAGCAATGAGCAGTTCTTC
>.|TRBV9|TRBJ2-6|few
CASSDPSDRSGANVLTF
TGTGCCAGCAGCGACCCCTCGGACCGCTCTGGGGCCAACGTCCTGACTTTC
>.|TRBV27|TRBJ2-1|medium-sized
CASSLARANNEQFF
TGTGCCAGCAGTTTGGCCCGGGCCAACAATGAGCAGTTCTTC
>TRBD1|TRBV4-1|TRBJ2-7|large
CASSPWTGPYEQYF
TGCGCCAGCAGCCCTTGGACAGGGCCCTACGAGCAGTACTTC
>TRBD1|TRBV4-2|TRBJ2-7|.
CASSLGAGTGVYEQYF
TGTGCCAGCAGCTTAGGGGCCGGGACAGGGGTTTACGAGCAGTACTTC
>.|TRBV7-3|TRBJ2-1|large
CASTRGGGGEQFF
TGTGCCAGCACCCGGGGAGGGGGCGGTGAGCAGTTCTTC
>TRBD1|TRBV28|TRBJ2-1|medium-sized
CASSLGTGFYNEQFF
TGTGCCAGCAGTTTGGGGACAGGGTTTTACAATGAGCAGTTCTTC
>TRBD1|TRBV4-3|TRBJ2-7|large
CASSQGWDRPYEQYF
TGCGCCAGCAGCCAAGGTTGGGACAGACCCTACGAGCAGTACTTC
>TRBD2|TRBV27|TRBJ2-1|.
CASSPLSGGDYNEQFF
TGTGCCAGCAGTCCACTTAGCGGGGGGGACTACAATGAGCAGTTCTTC
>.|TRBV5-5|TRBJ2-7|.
CASSQDRAGSYEQYF
TGCGCCAGCAGCCAAGATCGTGCAGGGTCCTACGAGCAGTACTTC
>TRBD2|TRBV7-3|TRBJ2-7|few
CASSPPSGSYEQYF
TGTGCCAGCAGCCCGCCTAGCGGATCCTACGAGCAGTACTTC
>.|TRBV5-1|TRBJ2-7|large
CASSLEPASSYEQYF
TGCGCCAGCAGCTTGGAGCCAGCGAGCTCCTACGAGCAGTACTTC
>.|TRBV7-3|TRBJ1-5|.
CASSHQNQPQHF
TGTGCCAGCAGCCATCAAAATCAGCCCCAGCATTTT
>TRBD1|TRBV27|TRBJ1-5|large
CASSWTGFGQPQHF
TGTGCCAGCAGTTGGACAGGGTTCGGTCAGCCCCAGCATTTT
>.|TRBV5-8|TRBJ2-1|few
CASSFGEFWDDNEQFF
TGTGCCAGCAGCTTCGGGGAGTTCTGGGACGACAATGAGCAGTTCTTC
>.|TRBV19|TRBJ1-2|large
CASSIGTADRYGYTF
TGTGCCAGTAGTATAGGGACGGCCGATCGGTATGGCTACACCTTC